The rows below give T cell receptor beta chains drawn from one sample of a study of blood T cell repertoires in COVID-19. The repertoire was sequenced with immunoSEQ multiplex PCR; TCRdb's copy has only in-frame clones and lacks some. The sample has about 200,000 clones; roughly nine tenths are singletons. Sequenced sample: PBMCs or T cells enriched from blood (not recorded which). The receptors were gathered from a woman between 18 and 29 years old who had recovered from COVID-19. CDR3s include the opening cysteine and the closing phenylalanine or tryptophan. The D gene is left open where the match is weak. Clone size is shown for a subset of rows, as once, few, many or a class of expanded clone.

-,13,TRBJ1-1,-,TRBV12-3/TRBV12-4,CASSLARNTEAFF,TGTGCCAGCAGTTTAGCCCGGAACACTGAAGCTTTCTTT
-,14,TRBJ1-1,-,TRBV30,CAWSVVTENTEAFF,TGTGCCTGGAGTGTGGTAACAGAAAACACTGAAGCTTTCTTT
-,13,TRBJ1-1,-,TRBV3-1/TRBV3-2,CASSQSPSTEAFF,TGTGCCAGCAGCCAATCGCCCAGCACTGAAGCTTTCTTT
few,15,TRBJ1-6,TRBD1,TRBV6-5,CASKSDRLYNSPLHF,TGTGCCAGCAAGTCGGACAGGCTTTATAATTCACCCCTCCACTTT
-,16,TRBJ2-2,TRBD2,TRBV5-1,CASSWGLAGNTGELFF,TGCGCCAGCAGCTGGGGACTAGCGGGGAACACCGGGGAGCTGTTTTTT
-,15,TRBJ1-3,-,TRBV9,CASSAERAGGNTIYF,TGTGCCAGCAGCGCGGAAAGGGCGGGAGGAAACACCATATATTTT
-,14,TRBJ2-7,TRBD1,TRBV4-1,CASSLGQGAYEQYF,TGCGCCAGCAGCCTGGGACAGGGGGCCTACGAGCAGTACTTC
-,16,TRBJ1-2,-,TRBV7-9,CASSLVSRAQNYGYTF,TGTGCCAGCAGCTTAGTGTCCAGGGCTCAAAACTATGGCTACACCTTC
-,15,TRBJ2-3,TRBD1,TRBV27,CATSYRGTRTDTQYF,TGTGCCACCAGTTACAGGGGTACGCGCACAGATACGCAGTATTTT
-,14,TRBJ1-5,-,TRBV18,CASSPAGDNQPQHF,TGTGCCAGCTCACCCGCGGGAGACAATCAGCCCCAGCATTTT
-,14,TRBJ2-7,TRBD1,TRBV9,CASSLGDSLYEQYF,TGTGCCAGCAGCTTAGGGGACAGTCTTTACGAGCAGTACTTC
-,16,TRBJ2-2,-,TRBV12-5,CASGLVPPIYTGELFF,TGTGCTAGTGGTTTGGTCCCCCCTATTTACACCGGGGAGCTGTTTTTT
-,16,TRBJ1-2,-,TRBV5-1,CASSFYSESGGYGYTF,TGCGCCAGCAGCTTCTATTCTGAATCGGGGGGCTATGGCTACACCTTC
-,16,TRBJ1-5,TRBD1,TRBV6-1,CASSEWGQGDNQPQHF,TGTGCCAGCAGTGAATGGGGACAGGGGGACAATCAGCCCCAGCATTTT
-,15,TRBJ1-1,-,TRBV9,CASSVGGRGLTEAFF,TGTGCCAGCAGCGTAGGAGGGCGTGGCCTCACTGAAGCTTTCTTT
-,15,TRBJ1-1,-,TRBV5-1,CASSSSRLINTEAFF,TGCGCCAGCAGCTCGAGTCGACTGATAAACACTGAAGCTTTCTTT
-,15,TRBJ2-1,TRBD2,TRBV28,CASSLSGGSYNEQFF,TGTGCCAGCAGTCTAAGCGGGGGGTCCTACAATGAGCAGTTCTTC
once,13,TRBJ2-1,-,TRBV5-4,CASSRTDGYEQFF,TGTGCCAGCAGCAGGACAGACGGCTATGAGCAGTTCTTC
-,15,TRBJ2-7,TRBD1,TRBV4-2,CASSQGTGEYHEQYF,TGTGCCAGCAGCCAAGGAACAGGGGAATACCACGAGCAGTACTTC
-,13,TRBJ2-1,TRBD2,TRBV19,CAIGSGGADEQFF,TGTGCGATTGGGAGCGGGGGGGCCGATGAGCAGTTCTTC
-,11,TRBJ2-4,-,TRBV2,CASSERNIQYF,TGTGCCAGCAGTGAGCGAAACATTCAGTACTTC
-,17,TRBJ1-3,-,TRBV13,CASSLWVGGGEGNTIYF,TGTGCCAGCAGCTTATGGGTCGGTGGAGGGGAAGGAAACACCATATATTTT
once,16,TRBJ2-3,-,TRBV2,CASSEAVAGSTDTQYF,TGTGCCAGCAGTGAAGCGGTGGCAGGGAGCACAGATACGCAGTATTTT
-,16,TRBJ2-5,TRBD2,TRBV7-9,CASSTPSGGQRETQYF,TGTGCCAGCAGCACACCTAGCGGGGGGCAACGGGAGACCCAGTACTTC
-,14,TRBJ1-1,-,TRBV4-2,CASSQGALNTEAFF,TGTGCCAGCAGCCAGGGGGCTTTGAACACTGAAGCTTTCTTT
-,14,TRBJ1-1,-,TRBV3-1/TRBV3-2,CASSRETRRARAFF,TGTGCCAGCAGCCGAGAGACCCGGAGGGCCCGAGCTTTCTTT
-,16,TRBJ2-1,TRBD2,TRBV5-1,CASSVSSGGPYNEQFF,TGCGCCAGCAGCGTGTCTAGCGGGGGCCCCTACAATGAGCAGTTCTTC
-,14,TRBJ1-2,TRBD1,TRBV27,CASSALGTGVGYTF,TGTGCCAGCAGCGCACTAGGGACAGGGGTAGGCTACACCTTC
once,13,TRBJ2-1,-,TRBV19,CASRDAVGGEQFF,TGTGCCAGTAGAGACGCGGTTGGTGGTGAGCAGTTCTTC